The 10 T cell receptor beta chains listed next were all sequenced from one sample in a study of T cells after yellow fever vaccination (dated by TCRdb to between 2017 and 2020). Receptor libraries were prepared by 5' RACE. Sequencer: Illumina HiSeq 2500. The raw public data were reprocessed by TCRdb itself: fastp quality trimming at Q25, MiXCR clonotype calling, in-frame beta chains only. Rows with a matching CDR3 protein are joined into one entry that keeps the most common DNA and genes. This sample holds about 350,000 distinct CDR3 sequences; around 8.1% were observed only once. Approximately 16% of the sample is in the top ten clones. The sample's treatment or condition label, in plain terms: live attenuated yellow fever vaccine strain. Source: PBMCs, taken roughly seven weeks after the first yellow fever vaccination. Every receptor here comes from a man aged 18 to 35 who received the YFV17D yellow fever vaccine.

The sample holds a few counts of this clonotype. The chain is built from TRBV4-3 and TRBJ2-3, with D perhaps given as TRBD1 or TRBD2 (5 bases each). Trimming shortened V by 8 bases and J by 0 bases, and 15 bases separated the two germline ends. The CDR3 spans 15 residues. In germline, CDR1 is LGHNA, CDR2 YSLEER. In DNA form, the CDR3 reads TGCGCCAGCCGCCGAGGGGTGGGGAGCACAGATACGCAGTATTTT. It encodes CASRRGVGSTDTQYF.

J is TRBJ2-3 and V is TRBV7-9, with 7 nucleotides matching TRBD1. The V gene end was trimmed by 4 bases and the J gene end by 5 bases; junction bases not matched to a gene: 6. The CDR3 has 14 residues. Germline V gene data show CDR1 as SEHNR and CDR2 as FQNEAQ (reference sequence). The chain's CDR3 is CASSSRQGRDTQYF. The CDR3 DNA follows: TGTGCCAGCAGCTCCCGACAGGGTAGAGATACGCAGTATTTT.

CDR3 loop: CASSLWTSPYNEQFF. The DNA for the CDR3 is TGTGCCAGCAGCTTGTGGACTAGTCCCTACAATGAGCAGTTCTTC. The V call is TRBV5-4, the J call TRBJ2-1; 7 bases align to TRBD2. This CDR3 spans 15 amino acids. Trimming at V came to 1 base and at J to 2 bases, leaving 3 bases not matched to a gene. Per the germline V gene, CDR1 is SGHNT and CDR2 is YYREEE (reference sequence).

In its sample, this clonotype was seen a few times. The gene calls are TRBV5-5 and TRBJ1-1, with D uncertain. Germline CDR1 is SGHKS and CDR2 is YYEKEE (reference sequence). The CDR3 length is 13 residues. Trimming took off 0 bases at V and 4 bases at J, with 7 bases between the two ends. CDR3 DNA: TGTGCCAGCAGCTTGGGGACTATCACTGAAGCTTTCTTT. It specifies CASSLGTITEAFF.

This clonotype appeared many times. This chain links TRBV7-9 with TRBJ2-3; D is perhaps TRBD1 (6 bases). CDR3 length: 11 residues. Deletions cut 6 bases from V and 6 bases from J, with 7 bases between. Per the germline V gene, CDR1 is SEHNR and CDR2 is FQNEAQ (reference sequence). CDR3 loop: CASSRGDTQYF. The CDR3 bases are TGTGCCAGCAGTAGGGGGGATACGCAGTATTTT.

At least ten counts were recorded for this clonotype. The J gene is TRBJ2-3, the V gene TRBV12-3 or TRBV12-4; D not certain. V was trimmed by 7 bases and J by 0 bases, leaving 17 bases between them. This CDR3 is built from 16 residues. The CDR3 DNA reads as TGTGCCAGCACCCGAAGCCGGCTGCCAAGCACAGATACGCAGTATTTT. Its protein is CASTRSRLPSTDTQYF.

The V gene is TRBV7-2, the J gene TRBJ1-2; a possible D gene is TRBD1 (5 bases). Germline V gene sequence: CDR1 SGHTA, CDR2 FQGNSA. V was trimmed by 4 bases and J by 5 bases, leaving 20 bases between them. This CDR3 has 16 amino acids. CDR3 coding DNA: TGTGCCAGCAGCTCCACAAGGGGACGTTTAAGATATGGCTACACCTTC. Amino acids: CASSSTRGRLRYGYTF.

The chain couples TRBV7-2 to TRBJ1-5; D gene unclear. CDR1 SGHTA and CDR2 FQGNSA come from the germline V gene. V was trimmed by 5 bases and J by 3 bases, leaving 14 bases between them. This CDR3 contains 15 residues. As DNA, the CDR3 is TGTGCCAGCAGCCCTATAGGGCAAGACAATCAGCCCCAGCATTTT. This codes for CASSPIGQDNQPQHF.

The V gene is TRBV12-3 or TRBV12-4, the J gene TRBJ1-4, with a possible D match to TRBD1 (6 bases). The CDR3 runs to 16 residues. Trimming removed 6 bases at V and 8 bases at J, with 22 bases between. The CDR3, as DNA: TGTGCCAGCAGCCCCTCGGATTGGACAGCGGGGGAAAAACTGTTTTTT. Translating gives CASSPSDWTAGEKLFF.

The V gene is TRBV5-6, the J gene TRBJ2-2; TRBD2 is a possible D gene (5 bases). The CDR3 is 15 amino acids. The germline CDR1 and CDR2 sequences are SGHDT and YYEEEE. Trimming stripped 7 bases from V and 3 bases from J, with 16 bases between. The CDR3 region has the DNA TGTGCCAGCGCCGTCAGACGGGGAGACACCGGGGAGCTGTTTTTT. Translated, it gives CASAVRRGDTGELFF.